Listed here are 2 T cell receptor beta chains from one sample, sequenced in a study of cytomegalovirus exposure and HLA in healthy donors. PCR primers comprised 60 Vbeta and 13 Jbeta primers. Some clones are missing from TCRdb's copy, which holds only in-frame ones; the method was immunoSEQ multiplex PCR. The data show around 140,000 clones, with 75% to 85% seen just once and roughly 7.8% held by the top ten. The source material was PBMCs. These receptors came from a woman in her forties or fifties in good health and CMV-seropositive.

V gene TRBV7-9 combines with J gene TRBJ2-6, with 9 positions matching TRBD1. The CDR3 has 17 amino acids. Germline trimming cut 3 bases from V and 4 bases from J; bases unmatched to any gene: 7. Germline CDR1 reads SEHNR; CDR2 reads FQNEAQ (reference sequence). The CDR3 coding sequence is TGTGCCAGCAGCTTGGGACAGGGAGCGACGGGGGCCAACGTCCTGACTTTC. This encodes CASSLGQGATGANVLTF. Full variable domain (remainder filled in from reference TRBV7-9 and TRBJ2-6): DTGVSQNPRHKITKRGQNVTFRCDPISEHNRLYWYRQTLGQGPEFLTYFQNEAQLEKSRLLSDRFSAERPKGSFSTLEIQRTEQGDSAMYLCASSLGQGATGANVLTFGAGSRLTVL.

The genes are TRBV2 and TRBJ1-5; a weak D match, TRBD1 (6 bases). Germline V CDR1 and CDR2: SNHLY, FYNNEI. The CDR3 has 14 amino acids. Deletions cut 6 bases from V and 6 bases from J, with 15 bases between. In DNA, the CDR3 is TGTGCCAGCAGCTCGGACAGTTTAGGTCAGCCCCAGCATTTT. Translating gives CASSSDSLGQPQHF.